Reported below is one T cell receptor beta chain. The data belong to a study of control samples from healthy donors and cancer patients. Germline CDR1 and CDR2: SNHLY and FYNNEI. The CDR3 sequence is 16 residues long. Between the trimmed V and J ends, which lost 1 base and 6 bases, there was a span of 15 bases. Clones were sequenced by immunoSEQ multiplex PCR, and TCRdb holds only the in-frame ones, with some missing. The sample has 98,000 or so clones, 82% seen once; the top ten hold approximately 2%. The sample consisted of blood. The receptor was derived from a man between 60 and 75 years old in good health. The chain couples TRBV2 to TRBJ2-2, with D perhaps assigned TRBD1 or TRBD2 (5 bases each). The CDR3 reads CASSEVQAGGAGELFF. The CDR3 DNA follows: TGTGCCAGCAGTGAAGTCCAGGCTGGGGGAGCCGGGGAGCTGTTTTTT.